What follows is one T cell receptor beta chain and its context. The antigen remains undetermined. This sample stems from a study of Ad26.COV2.S vaccination and SARS-CoV-2 variants. About the research overall: Enrolled in COV1001, the donor was in the Ad26.COV2.S trial arm, which received the vaccine. Study-level results: Breadth of non-spike TCRs did not differ between vaccinees and placebo recipients. Spike-specific TCR breadth ran higher among vaccine recipients than placebo recipients.

Regarding treatment: around 19 received Ad26.COV2.S at low or high dose, single or two shots; about 5 received placebo; per-sample allocation not given. Material that was analyzed had been drawn on day 63 after the first vaccine or placebo injection. Sequencing used immunoSEQ multiplex PCR; TCRdb keeps in-frame clones, though not all of them. The repertoire holds around 500,000 clones, with 89% as singletons. The CDR3 loop spans 12 amino acids. The V gene's germline CDR1 is SGHRS and CDR2 YFSETQ. V dropped 5 bases and J dropped 1 base, with 5 bases sitting between them. This chain connects TRBV5-1 to TRBJ2-3; no firm D call. The specimen comprised peripheral blood, sampled in a trial of Ad26.COV2.S vaccine versus placebo. This sequence was found in a person between 18 and 59 years old who received the Ad26.COV2.S COVID-19 vaccine or a placebo. CDR3 protein: CASRSGTDTQYF. In DNA, the CDR3 is TGCGCCAGCAGGTCGGGCACAGATACGCAGTATTTT.